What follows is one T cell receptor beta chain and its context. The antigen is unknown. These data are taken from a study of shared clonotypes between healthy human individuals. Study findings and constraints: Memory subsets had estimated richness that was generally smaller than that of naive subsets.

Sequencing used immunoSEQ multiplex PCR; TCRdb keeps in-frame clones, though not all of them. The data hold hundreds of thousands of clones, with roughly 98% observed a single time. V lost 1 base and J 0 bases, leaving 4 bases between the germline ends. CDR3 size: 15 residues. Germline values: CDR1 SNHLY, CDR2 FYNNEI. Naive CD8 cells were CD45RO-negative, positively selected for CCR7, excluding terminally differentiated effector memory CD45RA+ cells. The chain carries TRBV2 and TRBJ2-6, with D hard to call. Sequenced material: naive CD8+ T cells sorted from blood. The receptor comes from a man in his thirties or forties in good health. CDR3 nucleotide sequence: TGTGCCAGCAGTGAAGGGGGCTCTGGGGCCAACGTCCTGACTTTC. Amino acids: CASSEGGSGANVLTF.